These T cell receptor beta chains were read from a single sample in a study of cytomegalovirus exposure and HLA in healthy donors. Clones were sequenced by immunoSEQ multiplex PCR, and TCRdb holds only the in-frame ones, with some missing. The top ten hold approximately 6% of the sample, which has more than 150,000 clones, 78% seen once. Sequencing input: PBMCs. These receptors were obtained from a woman in her twenties or thirties in good health and CMV-seropositive. Each CDR3 is given without its conserved first and last residue. Each record gives: V gene, CDR3 protein.

TRBV7-2	ASSLRTSGVYEQY
TRBV7-2	ASSPHPGLNDNEQF
TRBV6-5	ASSSTGGGGYT
TRBV4-3	ASSQDGGPGNTIY
TRBV5-1	ASSGGQGREQY
TRBV28	ASTRDRAPGETQY
TRBV5-1	ASSWGGLKETQY
TRBV19	ASSVVGTDTQY
TRBV13	ASSLGRGYEQY
TRBV27	ASSFGGVNTEAF
TRBV28	ASSRPTGQETQY
TRBV2	ASQRQAYSNQPQH
TRBV5-1	ASSPTRGPSGANVLT
TRBV5-5	ASSSPGELF
TRBV7-3	ASSSGLQETQY
TRBV18	ASSPRGSSVEAF
TRBV25-1	ASSETGWGYGYT
TRBV9	ASSVERTSVGYEQY
TRBV4-3	ASSQGSGAHDTQY
TRBV6-6	ASRPRGADYGYT
TRBV7-9	ASSPPGQRVHTGELF
TRBV7-9	ASSEGEGHNSPLH
TRBV11-3	ASSLGPAGELDTQY